This T cell receptor beta chain was captured by sequencing in a study of tumor-infiltrating lymphocytes in primary liver carcinoma. Overall study: Each of the samples returned roughly 3.65 to 8 million productive TCRbeta reads (a yield similar across tissue types).

Starting material for RNA and DNA co-extraction consisted of roughly 18-34 mg of unsorted bulk tissue. Note on this clonotype: One end of the junction is discordant with germline, which a read error may explain.

The length of the CDR3 is 15 residues. Germline V gene sequence: CDR1 SGHAT, CDR2 FQNNGV. The researchers produced TCR beta cDNA from approximately 540 ng total RNA with a constant-region primer. ARM-PCR was slightly modified, and three nested multiplex PCR rounds with it gave rise to the TCR beta libraries. TRBV1-TRBV30 forward primers and a C-beta reverse primer were used in the first two PCR rounds, which each ran for 10 cycles. TCRdb reprocessed the multiplex PCR reads via MiXCR and lists one record per CDR3 protein. The table has tens of thousands of distinct CDR3 sequences, around 70% seen once.

Sequenced input: liver tumor tissue from sampling region 2. Subset defined: tumor region T2, inferior pole. The chain employs TRBV11-2 and TRBJ2-6, with TRBD1 as a possible D gene (6 bases). This TCR came from a man aged 40-55 years with primary liver carcinoma and hepatitis B virus infection. CDR3 loop: CATQRPRSGAKVLTF. CDR3 nucleotide sequence: TGTGCCACCCAGCGACCGCGCTCAGGGGCCAAAGTCCTGACTTTC. The complete variable domain, with remaining parts taken from reference TRBV11-2 and TRBJ2-6, reads EAGVAQSPRYKIIEKRQSVAFWCNPISGHATLYWYQQILGQGPKLLIQFQNNGVVDDSQLPKDRFSAERLKGVDSTLKIQPAKLEDSAVYLCATQRPRSGAKVLTFGAGSRLTVL.